The rows below give T cell receptor beta chains drawn from one sample of a study of neoadjuvant nivolumab and ipilimumab in lung cancer. Method: immunoSEQ multiplex PCR; TCRdb's copy keeps in-frame clones and lacks some. The sample shows about 26,000 clones, approximately 80% of them seen only once. Sequenced here: peripheral blood, sampled before neoadjuvant nivolumab, alone or with ipilimumab. These receptors all stem from an adult with non-small cell lung cancer. CDR3s include the opening cysteine and the closing phenylalanine or tryptophan. Fields, in order: clone size, J gene, CDR3 length, V gene, D gene, CDR3 protein, CDR3 DNA. D genes are given only for firm matches. The size of a clone is reported for some rows only, either as once, few or many, or as a class for expanded clones.

clone_size: NA; j_call: TRBJ1-1; cdr3_length: 13; v_call: TRBV19; d_call: NA; cdr3_aa: CASSMYGDTEAFF; cdr3_nt: TGTGCCAGTAGTATGTATGGGGACACTGAAGCTTTCTTT
clone_size: once; j_call: TRBJ1-1; cdr3_length: 15; v_call: TRBV5-1; d_call: NA; cdr3_aa: CASSPTGGMNTEAFF; cdr3_nt: TGCGCCAGCAGCCCTACGGGGGGGATGAACACTGAAGCTTTCTTT
clone_size: NA; j_call: TRBJ2-1; cdr3_length: 15; v_call: TRBV9; d_call: NA; cdr3_aa: CASSARAGLGNEQFF; cdr3_nt: TGTGCCAGCAGCGCAAGGGCCGGGCTAGGGAATGAGCAGTTCTTC
clone_size: NA; j_call: TRBJ1-3; cdr3_length: 16; v_call: TRBV7-2; d_call: NA; cdr3_aa: CASSLAPGVSGNTIYF; cdr3_nt: TGTGCCAGCAGCTTAGCGCCGGGGGTCTCTGGAAACACCATATATTTT
clone_size: NA; j_call: TRBJ2-2; cdr3_length: 18; v_call: TRBV7-7; d_call: NA; cdr3_aa: CASSPTPGGGTYTGELFF; cdr3_nt: TGTGCCAGCAGTCCCACGCCCGGAGGGGGGACCTACACCGGGGAGCTGTTTTTT
clone_size: NA; j_call: TRBJ2-1; cdr3_length: 15; v_call: TRBV4-1; d_call: TRBD2; cdr3_aa: CASSFLAGGVDEQFF; cdr3_nt: TGCGCCAGCAGCTTTCTAGCGGGGGGGGTGGATGAGCAGTTCTTC
clone_size: NA; j_call: TRBJ1-6; cdr3_length: 14; v_call: TRBV9; d_call: NA; cdr3_aa: CASSVEVRESPLHF; cdr3_nt: TGTGCCAGCAGCGTAGAGGTCAGGGAATCACCCCTCCACTTT
clone_size: NA; j_call: TRBJ1-5; cdr3_length: 16; v_call: TRBV2; d_call: TRBD1; cdr3_aa: CASSGQGANSNQPQHF; cdr3_nt: TGTGCCAGCAGCGGACAGGGAGCAAATAGCAATCAGCCCCAGCATTTT
clone_size: NA; j_call: TRBJ2-7; cdr3_length: 15; v_call: TRBV2; d_call: NA; cdr3_aa: CASSTGRPGAYEQYF; cdr3_nt: TGTGCCAGCTCAACGGGCCGGCCCGGGGCCTACGAGCAGTACTTC
clone_size: NA; j_call: TRBJ2-5; cdr3_length: 14; v_call: TRBV27; d_call: NA; cdr3_aa: CASSFAGLQETQYF; cdr3_nt: TGTGCCAGCAGTTTCGCGGGGCTTCAAGAGACCCAGTACTTC
clone_size: few; j_call: TRBJ1-5; cdr3_length: 12; v_call: TRBV7-9; d_call: NA; cdr3_aa: CASSLANQPQHF; cdr3_nt: TGTGCCAGCAGCTTAGCTAATCAGCCCCAGCATTTT
clone_size: NA; j_call: TRBJ2-2; cdr3_length: 15; v_call: TRBV6-1; d_call: TRBD2; cdr3_aa: CASTSGGVNTGELFF; cdr3_nt: TGTGCCAGCACCTCTGGGGGGGTGAACACCGGGGAGCTGTTTTTT
clone_size: NA; j_call: TRBJ2-1; cdr3_length: 15; v_call: TRBV11-2; d_call: TRBD2; cdr3_aa: CASSLFGLAGGAPFF; cdr3_nt: TGTGCCAGCAGCTTATTCGGCCTAGCGGGGGGAGCACCGTTCTTC
clone_size: NA; j_call: TRBJ1-4; cdr3_length: 15; v_call: TRBV18; d_call: TRBD1; cdr3_aa: CASSAGQATNEKLFF; cdr3_nt: TGTGCCAGCTCAGCGGGACAGGCCACGAATGAAAAACTGTTTTTT
clone_size: NA; j_call: TRBJ2-5; cdr3_length: 16; v_call: TRBV5-5; d_call: NA; cdr3_aa: CASSAGTPPFQETQYF; cdr3_nt: TGTGCCAGCAGCGCCGGGACACCTCCCTTCCAAGAGACCCAGTACTTC
clone_size: NA; j_call: TRBJ2-1; cdr3_length: 12; v_call: TRBV28; d_call: NA; cdr3_aa: CASKGSPNEQFF; cdr3_nt: TGTGCCAGCAAGGGCTCCCCAAATGAGCAGTTCTTC
clone_size: NA; j_call: TRBJ1-2; cdr3_length: 14; v_call: TRBV2; d_call: TRBD1; cdr3_aa: CASRGGQGAYGYTF; cdr3_nt: TGTGCCAGCAGGGGAGGACAGGGGGCTTATGGCTACACCTTC
clone_size: NA; j_call: TRBJ1-3; cdr3_length: 15; v_call: TRBV14; d_call: NA; cdr3_aa: CASSPGLSSGNTIYF; cdr3_nt: TGTGCCAGCAGCCCTGGACTGAGCTCTGGAAACACCATATATTTT
clone_size: few; j_call: TRBJ1-2; cdr3_length: 14; v_call: TRBV19; d_call: NA; cdr3_aa: CASSGTLNGYGYTF; cdr3_nt: TGTGCCAGTAGCGGGACACTCAACGGCTATGGCTACACCTTC
clone_size: NA; j_call: TRBJ2-5; cdr3_length: 13; v_call: TRBV5-6; d_call: NA; cdr3_aa: CASSLVQEETQYF; cdr3_nt: TGTGCCAGCAGCTTGGTGCAGGAAGAGACCCAGTACTTC
clone_size: NA; j_call: TRBJ2-5; cdr3_length: 14; v_call: TRBV7-2; d_call: NA; cdr3_aa: CASSPGLERETQYF; cdr3_nt: TGTGCCAGCAGCCCGGGACTGGAACGAGAGACCCAGTACTTC
clone_size: once; j_call: TRBJ1-2; cdr3_length: 13; v_call: TRBV5-1; d_call: NA; cdr3_aa: CASSLLQSYGYTF; cdr3_nt: TGCGCCAGCAGCTTGTTACAGAGCTATGGCTACACCTTC
clone_size: NA; j_call: TRBJ2-2; cdr3_length: 13; v_call: TRBV6-5; d_call: NA; cdr3_aa: CASSLRFSGELFF; cdr3_nt: TGTGCCAGCAGTTTGCGTTTCAGCGGGGAGCTGTTTTTT
clone_size: NA; j_call: TRBJ1-6; cdr3_length: 13; v_call: TRBV4-3; d_call: NA; cdr3_aa: CASSQDLDSPLHF; cdr3_nt: TGCGCCAGCAGCCAAGATCTGGATTCACCCCTCCACTTT
clone_size: once; j_call: TRBJ1-4; cdr3_length: 15; v_call: TRBV7-8; d_call: TRBD1; cdr3_aa: CASSLAQGAREKLFF; cdr3_nt: TGTGCCAGCAGCTTAGCGCAGGGGGCGAGAGAAAAACTGTTTTTT
clone_size: once; j_call: TRBJ1-1; cdr3_length: 17; v_call: TRBV7-3; d_call: TRBD1; cdr3_aa: CASSPQGQKRRVTEAFF; cdr3_nt: TGTGCCAGCAGCCCCCAGGGACAGAAAAGGAGGGTCACTGAAGCTTTCTTT
clone_size: NA; j_call: TRBJ2-1; cdr3_length: 14; v_call: TRBV29-1; d_call: NA; cdr3_aa: CSHMGGVATNEQFF; cdr3_nt: TGCAGTCACATGGGGGGTGTAGCGACCAATGAGCAGTTCTTC
clone_size: NA; j_call: TRBJ1-2; cdr3_length: 15; v_call: TRBV5-4; d_call: NA; cdr3_aa: CASSLEIQGIYGYTF; cdr3_nt: TGTGCCAGCAGCTTGGAGATTCAGGGGATTTATGGCTACACCTTC
clone_size: NA; j_call: TRBJ1-1; cdr3_length: 14; v_call: TRBV5-6; d_call: NA; cdr3_aa: CASSWVEWNTEAFF; cdr3_nt: TGTGCCAGCAGCTGGGTGGAGTGGAACACTGAAGCTTTCTTT
clone_size: NA; j_call: TRBJ2-1; cdr3_length: 16; v_call: TRBV5-1; d_call: NA; cdr3_aa: CASSPPNWSSYNEQFF; cdr3_nt: TGCGCCAGCAGCCCACCAAACTGGAGCTCCTACAATGAGCAGTTCTTC
clone_size: NA; j_call: TRBJ1-5; cdr3_length: 18; v_call: TRBV19; d_call: NA; cdr3_aa: CASSSRRRSERGNQPQHF; cdr3_nt: TGTGCCAGTAGTTCCCGCCGGCGGTCCGAAAGGGGCAATCAGCCCCAGCATTTT
clone_size: NA; j_call: TRBJ2-5; cdr3_length: 14; v_call: TRBV12-5; d_call: NA; cdr3_aa: CASGLGGLRETQYF; cdr3_nt: TGTGCTAGTGGCCTAGGAGGACTCCGAGAGACCCAGTACTTC
clone_size: NA; j_call: TRBJ1-6; cdr3_length: 17; v_call: TRBV7-9; d_call: TRBD1; cdr3_aa: CASSLGGTGRFNSPLHF; cdr3_nt: TGTGCCAGCAGCTTAGGCGGGACAGGGCGATTTAATTCACCCCTCCACTTT
clone_size: NA; j_call: TRBJ1-1; cdr3_length: 15; v_call: TRBV7-9; d_call: NA; cdr3_aa: CASSLGATVNTEAFF; cdr3_nt: TGTGCCAGCAGCTTAGGAGCGACAGTGAACACTGAAGCTTTCTTT
clone_size: few; j_call: TRBJ2-5; cdr3_length: 16; v_call: TRBV11-2; d_call: TRBD1; cdr3_aa: CASSSAEDRELGTQYF; cdr3_nt: TGTGCCAGCAGCTCCGCCGAGGACAGGGAACTGGGGACCCAGTACTTC
clone_size: NA; j_call: TRBJ2-3; cdr3_length: 13; v_call: TRBV5-4; d_call: NA; cdr3_aa: CASSYLGADTQYF; cdr3_nt: TGTGCCAGCAGTTACCTGGGGGCAGATACGCAGTATTTT
clone_size: NA; j_call: TRBJ1-2; cdr3_length: 11; v_call: TRBV20-1; d_call: NA; cdr3_aa: CSARLDYGYTF; cdr3_nt: TGCAGTGCTAGGTTGGACTATGGCTACACCTTC
clone_size: NA; j_call: TRBJ1-3; cdr3_length: 15; v_call: TRBV7-6; d_call: NA; cdr3_aa: CASSSQEWDRNTIYF; cdr3_nt: TGTGCCAGCAGCTCCCAGGAATGGGACAGAAACACCATATATTTT
clone_size: NA; j_call: TRBJ1-3; cdr3_length: 15; v_call: TRBV11-2; d_call: NA; cdr3_aa: CASSLDRFSGNTIYF; cdr3_nt: TGTGCCAGCAGCTTAGACAGGTTCTCTGGAAACACCATATATTTT